These 18 T cell receptor beta chains originate from one sample sequenced in a study of T-cell reconstitution after alpha-beta-depleted transplantation in children. Unique molecular identifiers were built into the TCRbeta library. TCRdb analysed the PCR reads with MiXCR anew, one entry per CDR3 protein. The sample contains around 240,000 distinct CDR3 sequences, 8.2% of which appear only once. The sequencing here drew on PBMCs, mostly from graft donor cells, taken 180 days after TCRalphabeta/CD19-depleted stem cell transplant. These receptors were taken from a male patient between 5 and 17 years old who had a stem cell transplant for acute lymphoblastic leukemia, so the T cells may come from the graft donor.

This clonotype was counted at least ten times. This chain joins TRBV12-3 or TRBV12-4 and TRBJ1-3, with 7 nucleotides matching TRBD1. The CDR3 has 13 residues. V was pared by 6 bases and J by 4 bases, with 3 bases of the junction left unmatched. This CDR3 is CASRQGLGNTIYF. CDR3 coding DNA: TGTGCCAGCAGACAGGGGTTAGGAAACACCATATATTTT.

This clonotype was observed at least ten times. The chain carries TRBV12-3 or TRBV12-4 and TRBJ1-3, with unresolved D. The CDR3 is 12 residues long. Trimming left V 6 bases short and J 4 bases short, with 7 bases between. CDR3 sequence reads: CASRRAGNTIYF. DNA for the CDR3: TGTGCCAGCAGGCGTGCCGGAAACACCATATATTTT.

A note on this clonotype: A single base separates this from a much larger clone, so it may be a read error. J is TRBJ2-7 and V is TRBV20-1; D call uncertain. The V gene lost 3 bases and the J gene lost 7 bases, with 13 bases spanning the gap. Per germline, CDR1 DFQATT and CDR2 SNEGSKA (reference sequence). The CDR3 has 12 residues. CDR3 nucleotide sequence: TGCAGTGCTAGTCCTCTACAGAGGGAGCAGTACTTC. Residues: CSASPLQREQYF.

This clonotype was counted ten times or more. This sequence joins TRBV12-3 or TRBV12-4 and TRBJ2-2; the match to TRBD2 covers 9 bases. This CDR3 contains 15 residues. Losses at the gene ends were 5 bases for V and 7 bases for J; bases not matched to a gene: 8. The CDR3 spells CASSPSSGKGGELFF. The CDR3, as DNA: TGTGCCAGCAGTCCATCTAGCGGGAAGGGCGGGGAGCTGTTTTTT.

There are many counts of this clonotype. V and J are TRBV6-2 or TRBV6-3 and TRBJ1-3; D gene unclear. The CDR3 is 15 amino acids. CDR1 and CDR2 (germline): MNHEY, SVGEGT. The ends were cut back, 6 bases at V and 0 bases at J, with 12 bases in the middle. The CDR3 here is CASSRDGISGNTIYF. CDR3 DNA: TGTGCCAGCAGCCGAGACGGTATCTCTGGAAACACCATATATTTT.

Comment on this clonotype: Just one base apart from a much larger clone, this may be a read error. The chain employs TRBV4-3 and TRBJ2-7, with 8 bases fitting TRBD2. V was pared by 1 base and J by 4 bases, with 15 bases of the junction left unmatched. The CDR3 sequence is 18 residues long. Germline V gene data show CDR1 as LGHNA and CDR2 as YSLEER. As DNA, the CDR3 is TGCGCCAGCAGCCAAGCTTTCCCGGCACTAGCGGTGCTATACGAGCAGTACTTC. Translation: CASSQAFPALAVLYEQYF.

This clonotype was picked up many times. The rearrangement joins TRBV4-3 to TRBJ2-5; weak D call: TRBD2 (5 bases). The CDR3 has 17 amino acids. Germline CDR1 and CDR2: LGHNA and YSLEER. Trimming pared 0 bases from V and 1 base from J, leaving 15 bases between. The CDR3: CASSQDFSEGLQETQYF. The CDR3, as DNA: TGCGCCAGCAGCCAAGACTTCAGCGAGGGCCTCCAAGAGACCCAGTACTTC.

This clonotype has a count of ten or more. The V gene is TRBV15, the J gene TRBJ2-7, with D hard to call. V was shortened by 0 bases and J by 1 base, with 10 bases between the two germline ends. The CDR3 totals 15 residues. Germline V gives CDR1 LNHNV, CDR2 YYDKDF (reference sequence). The CDR3 DNA reads TGTGCCACCAGCAGAGATCTGGCGGATTCCTACGAGCAGTACTTC. It yields the protein CATSRDLADSYEQYF.

This clonotype was picked up many times. This rearrangement joins TRBV7-2 to TRBJ2-5, with D tentatively TRBD2 (6 bases). The germline gives CDR1 SGHTA, CDR2 FQGNSA. This CDR3 contains 14 residues. V was pared by 7 bases and J by 2 bases, with 14 bases between. CDR3 sequence reads: CASTPRRGQETQYF. CDR3 sequence (DNA): TGTGCCAGCACCCCTCGGAGGGGACAAGAGACCCAGTACTTC.

There are many counts of this clonotype. The J gene is TRBJ2-2, the V gene TRBV27; TRBD2 aligns across 10 bases. Germline V CDR1 and CDR2: MNHEY, SMNVEV (reference sequence). The CDR3 consists of 15 residues. The V gene end was trimmed by 6 bases and the J gene end by 1 base; junction bases not matched to a gene: 2. The CDR3 region is CASRVAGGNTGELFF. Written as DNA, the CDR3 is TGTGCCAGCAGAGTAGCGGGAGGGAACACCGGGGAGCTGTTTTTT.

Points on this clonotype: This may come from a read error, since a much larger clone is one base off. The chain couples TRBV7-3 to TRBJ2-2; D call uncertain. CDR1 SGHTA and CDR2 FQGTGA come from the germline V gene. The CDR3 contains 12 residues. The ends were cut back, 0 bases at V and 6 bases at J, with 2 bases in the middle. CDR3 DNA sequence: TGTGCCAGCAGCTTAACACCCGGGGAGCTGTTTTTT. It translates to CASSLTPGELFF.

This clonotype has a count of ten or more. The chain carries TRBV29-1 and TRBJ1-6, with a tentative D call TRBD1 (5 bases). V was cut by 0 bases and J by 7 bases, with 7 bases left in between. This CDR3 region has 13 residues. Per germline, CDR1 SQVTM and CDR2 ANQGSEA. This CDR3 reads CSVEEWGNSPLHF. The CDR3 DNA follows: TGCAGCGTTGAAGAGTGGGGGAATTCACCCCTCCACTTT.

This clonotype was observed at least ten times. The chain uses TRBV4-1 and TRBJ1-3; no clear D gene. CDR3 length equals 16 residues. CDR1 and CDR2 from the germline V gene are MGHRA and YSYEKL. V was shortened by 7 bases and J by 9 bases, with 25 bases between the two germline ends. CDR3 sequence: CASTTPSPGREGTIYF. CDR3 coding DNA: TGCGCCAGCACCACACCGTCTCCGGGTAGGGAAGGCACCATATATTTT.

Points on this clonotype: A much larger clone sits a single nucleotide away, making a read error possible. The rearrangement uses TRBV5-1 and TRBJ2-1; D may be TRBD1 (5 bases). The CDR3 has 13 residues. Germline lookup yields CDR1 SGHRS and CDR2 YFSETQ. The CDR3 spells CASRETGNNEQLF. In nucleotides, the CDR3 is TGCGCCAGCAGGGAAACAGGAAACAATGAGCAGCTCTTC.

At least ten counts were recorded for this clonotype. V gene TRBV29-1 combines with J gene TRBJ2-6; D possibly uses TRBD1 or TRBD2 (5 bases each). The CDR3 totals 18 residues. The V gene lost 1 base and the J gene lost 0 bases, with 16 bases spanning the gap. The germline V gene encodes CDR1 SQVTM and CDR2 ANQGSEA. The CDR3 spells CSVEVRDDGLSGANVLTF. Written as DNA, the CDR3 is TGCAGCGTTGAAGTGAGGGACGACGGCCTCTCTGGGGCCAACGTCCTGACTTTC. The full variable domain, its missing parts supplied by reference TRBV29-1 and TRBJ2-6, is SAVISQKPSRDICQRGTSLTIQCQVDSQVTMMFWYRQQPGQSLTLIATANQGSEATYESGFVIDKFPISRPNLTFSTLTVSNMSPEDSSIYLCSVEVRDDGLSGANVLTFGAGSRLTVL.

This clonotype was seen many times. The CDR3 bases are TGTGCCACCAGTGACAGCGATCAGCCCCAGCATTTT. Amino acid sequence: CATSDSDQPQHF. J is TRBJ1-5 and V is TRBV24-1; D not resolved. This CDR3 spans 12 amino acids. The V and J ends lost 4 bases and 5 bases respectively, with 5 bases between them. Germline CDR1 is KGHDR and CDR2 is SFDVKD.

This clonotype was detected many times. This chain connects TRBV20-1 to TRBJ2-1; TRBD2 matches at 9 bases. Germline values: CDR1 DFQATT, CDR2 SNEGSKA (reference sequence). J lost 1 base, V lost 3 bases, and 4 bases had no gene match. CDR3 length: 15 residues. For the CDR3, the DNA is TGCAGTGCTAGCAGCCTAGCGGGATCCTACAATGAGCAGTTCTTC. Translated: CSASSLAGSYNEQFF.

CDR3 sequence (DNA): TGTGCCAGCTCCCCCCGGAGTACAGGGACAGAAGCTTTCTTT. Translation: CASSPRSTGTEAFF. The V gene is TRBV18, the J gene TRBJ1-1, with a possible D match to TRBD1 (6 bases). Trimming left V 6 bases short and J 8 bases short, with 19 bases between. CDR1 KGHSH and CDR2 LQKENI come from the germline V gene. The CDR3 is 14 residues long.